The clone carrying this T cell receptor beta chain showed up many times. Its antigen is unknown. This sample is drawn from a study of CD8 T cells in ankylosing spondylitis. General study points: Characteristic, it appeared, of ankylosing spondylitis blood was a TCR beta motif of about eight highly homologous variants.

MiXCR was run by TCRdb on the 5' RACE reads, yielding one entry per CDR3 protein. This sample carries more than 400,000 distinct CDR3 sequences, 5.3% of them seen once, and the ten largest clones take roughly 3.2%. The CDR3 runs to 15 residues. The V and J ends lost 2 bases and 4 bases, in that order; junction bases with no gene match: 8. CDR1 is SGHNT, CDR2 YYREEE, per germline (reference sequence). This clonotype was sampled from a male donor with ankylosing spondylitis. This chain uses TRBV5-4 with TRBJ1-1; 7 bases fit TRBD1. Sequencing was performed on blood, either unsorted or a sorted T cell fraction (not recorded which). DNA for the CDR3: TGTGCCAGCAGCTTATACAGGGGTGTGACCACTGAAGCTTTCTTT. Protein product: CASSLYRGVTTEAFF.